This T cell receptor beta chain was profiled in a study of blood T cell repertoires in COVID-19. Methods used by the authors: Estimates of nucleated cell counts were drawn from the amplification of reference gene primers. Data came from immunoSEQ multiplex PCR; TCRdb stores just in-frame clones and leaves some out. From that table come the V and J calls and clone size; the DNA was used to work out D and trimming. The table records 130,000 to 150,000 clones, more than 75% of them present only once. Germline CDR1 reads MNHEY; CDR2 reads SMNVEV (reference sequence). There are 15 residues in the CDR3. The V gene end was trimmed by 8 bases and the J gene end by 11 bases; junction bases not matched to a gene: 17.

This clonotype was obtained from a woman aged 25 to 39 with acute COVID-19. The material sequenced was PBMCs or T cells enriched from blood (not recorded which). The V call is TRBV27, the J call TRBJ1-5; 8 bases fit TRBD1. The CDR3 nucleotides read TGTGCCAGCTCCCGAACAGGACAGGGATCGAAAGCCCAGCATTTT. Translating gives CASSRTGQGSKAQHF.